Sequencing of this T cell receptor (beta chain) was carried out in a study of blood T cell repertoires in COVID-19. At the level of the study: Samples taken during acute and convalescent COVID-19 were collected in the United States, Italy and Spain.

Assay used: immunoSEQ multiplex PCR; TCRdb lists only in-frame clones, some missing. The sample yields roughly 150,000 clones, 76% seen once. Germline-derived CDR1 and CDR2 are SEHNR and FQNEAQ (reference sequence). V was pared by 7 bases and J by 6 bases, with 8 bases of the junction left unmatched. The CDR3 covers 14 residues. The gene calls are TRBV7-9 and TRBJ1-4; 7 positions agree with TRBD1. Sequenced: peripheral blood. This clonotype originated in a woman aged 80 or over with acute or convalescent COVID-19. In DNA form, the CDR3 reads TGTGCCAGCAACCAGGGACAGTCCGATGAAAAACTGTTTTTT. It specifies CASNQGQSDEKLFF. Using reference TRBV7-9 and TRBJ1-4 for the parts outside the CDR3, the full variable domain is DTGVSQNPRHKITKRGQNVTFRCDPISEHNRLYWYRQTLGQGPEFLTYFQNEAQLEKSRLLSDRFSAERPKGSFSTLEIQRTEQGDSAMYLCASNQGQSDEKLFFGSGTQLSVL.